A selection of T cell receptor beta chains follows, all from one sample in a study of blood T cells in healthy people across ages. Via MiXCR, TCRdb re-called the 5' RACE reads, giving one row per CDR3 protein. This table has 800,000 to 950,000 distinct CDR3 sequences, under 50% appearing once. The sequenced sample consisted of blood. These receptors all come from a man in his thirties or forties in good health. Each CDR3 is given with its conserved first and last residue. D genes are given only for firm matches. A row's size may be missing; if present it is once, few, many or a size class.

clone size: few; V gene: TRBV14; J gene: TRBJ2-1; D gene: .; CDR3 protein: CASSQVNPSGEQFF; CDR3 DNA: TGTGCCAGCAGCCAGGTGAACCCTAGTGGTGAGCAGTTCTTC
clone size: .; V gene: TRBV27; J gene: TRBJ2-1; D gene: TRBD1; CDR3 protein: CASSQTGQGPSNEQFF; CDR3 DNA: TGTGCCAGCAGTCAAACGGGACAGGGGCCCAGCAATGAGCAGTTCTTC
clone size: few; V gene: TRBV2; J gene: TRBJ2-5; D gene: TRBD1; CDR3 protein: CASKRTVDRGLLETQYF; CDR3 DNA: TGTGCCAGCAAGAGGACGGTGGACAGGGGGCTGTTGGAGACCCAGTACTTC
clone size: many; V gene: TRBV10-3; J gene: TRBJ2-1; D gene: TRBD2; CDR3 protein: CAIMDSGGLHNEQFF; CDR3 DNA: TGTGCCATCATGGATAGCGGGGGACTCCACAATGAGCAGTTCTTC
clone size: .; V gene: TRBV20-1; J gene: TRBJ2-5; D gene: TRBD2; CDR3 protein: CSAPGTSTETQYF; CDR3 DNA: TGCAGTGCACCCGGGACTAGCACGGAGACCCAGTACTTC
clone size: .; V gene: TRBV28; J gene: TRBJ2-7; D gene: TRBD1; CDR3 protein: CASSSGDRALREQYF; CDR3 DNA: TGTGCCAGCAGTTCGGGGGACAGGGCACTGCGAGAGCAGTACTTC
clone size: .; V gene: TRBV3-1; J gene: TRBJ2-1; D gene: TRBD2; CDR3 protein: CASSQGLAGEYNEQFF; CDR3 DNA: TGTGCCAGCAGCCAAGGGCTAGCGGGGGAGTACAATGAGCAGTTCTTC
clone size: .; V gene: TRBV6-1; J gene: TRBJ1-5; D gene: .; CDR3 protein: CASSEGFQPQHF; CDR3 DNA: TGTGCCAGCAGTGAAGGCTTTCAGCCCCAGCATTTT
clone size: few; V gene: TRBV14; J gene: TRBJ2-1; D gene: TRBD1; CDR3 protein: CASSRGTGTYNEQFF; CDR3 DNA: TGTGCCAGCAGCCGTGGGACAGGGACCTACAATGAGCAGTTCTTC
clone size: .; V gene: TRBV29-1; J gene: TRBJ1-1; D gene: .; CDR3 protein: CSGGQSTDTEAFF; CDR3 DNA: TGCAGCGGTGGACAGAGCACCGACACTGAAGCTTTCTTT
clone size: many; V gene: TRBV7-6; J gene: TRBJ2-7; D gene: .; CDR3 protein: CASSSRLGEQYF; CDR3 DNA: TGTGCCAGCAGCTCCAGGCTCGGCGAGCAGTACTTC
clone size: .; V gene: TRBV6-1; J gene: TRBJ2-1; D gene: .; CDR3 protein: CASSAPGSDEQFF; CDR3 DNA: TGTGCCAGCAGTGCTCCGGGGTCCGATGAGCAGTTCTTC
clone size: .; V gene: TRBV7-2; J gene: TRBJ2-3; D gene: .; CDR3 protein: CASRMRGAIDTQYF; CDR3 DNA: TGTGCCAGCAGGATGAGGGGCGCGATAGATACGCAGTATTTT
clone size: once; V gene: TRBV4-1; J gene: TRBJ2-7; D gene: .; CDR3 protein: CASSQGVAMSSYEQYF; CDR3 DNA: TGCGCCAGCAGCCAAGGGGTAGCGATGAGCTCCTACGAGCAGTACTTC
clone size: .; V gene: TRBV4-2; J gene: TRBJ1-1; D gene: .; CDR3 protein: CASSQEAGARPEAFF; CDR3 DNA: TGTGCCAGCAGCCAAGAGGCGGGGGCGAGGCCTGAAGCTTTCTTT
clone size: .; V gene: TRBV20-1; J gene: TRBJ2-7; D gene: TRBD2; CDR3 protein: CSAEGLAGYEQYF; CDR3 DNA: TGCAGTGCAGAGGGACTAGCGGGGTACGAGCAGTACTTC
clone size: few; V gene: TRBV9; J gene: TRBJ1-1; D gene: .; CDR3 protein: CASSQRENTEAFF; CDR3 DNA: TGTGCCAGCAGCCAACGGGAGAACACTGAAGCTTTCTTT
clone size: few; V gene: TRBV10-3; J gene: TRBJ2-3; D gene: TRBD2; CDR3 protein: CATGLATDTQYF; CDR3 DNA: TGTGCCACCGGACTAGCCACAGATACGCAGTATTTT
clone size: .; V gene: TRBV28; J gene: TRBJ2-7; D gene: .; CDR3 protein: CASIPISRGLSYEQYF; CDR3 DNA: TGTGCCAGCATACCGATATCCCGGGGGCTGTCCTACGAGCAGTACTTC
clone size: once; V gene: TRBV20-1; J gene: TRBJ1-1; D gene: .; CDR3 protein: CSATGGANTEAFF; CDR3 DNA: TGCAGTGCTACGGGCGGGGCGAACACTGAAGCTTTCTTT
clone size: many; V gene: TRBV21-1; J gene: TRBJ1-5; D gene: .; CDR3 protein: CASSKVGRGSGNQPQHF; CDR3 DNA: .
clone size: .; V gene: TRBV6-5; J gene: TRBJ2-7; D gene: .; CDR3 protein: CASSYRGDPKYYEQYF; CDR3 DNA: TGTGCCAGCAGTTACAGGGGGGATCCGAAGTATTACGAGCAGTACTTC
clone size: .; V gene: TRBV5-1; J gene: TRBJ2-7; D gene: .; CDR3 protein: CASSLGGGPNYEQYF; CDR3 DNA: TGCGCCAGCAGCTTGGGAGGGGGACCAAACTACGAGCAGTACTTC
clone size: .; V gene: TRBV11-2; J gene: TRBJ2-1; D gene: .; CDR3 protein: CASSLGRSPRTWEQFF; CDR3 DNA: TGTGCCAGCAGCTTAGGACGGTCTCCTCGAACATGGGAGCAGTTCTTC
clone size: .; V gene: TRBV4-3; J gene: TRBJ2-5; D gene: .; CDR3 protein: CASSQEQGAETQYF; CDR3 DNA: TGCGCCAGCAGCCAAGAGCAGGGCGCAGAGACCCAGTACTTC
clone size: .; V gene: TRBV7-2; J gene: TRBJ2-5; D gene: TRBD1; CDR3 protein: CASSFQQGFQETQYF; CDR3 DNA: TGTGCCAGCAGCTTCCAACAGGGGTTCCAAGAGACCCAGTACTTC
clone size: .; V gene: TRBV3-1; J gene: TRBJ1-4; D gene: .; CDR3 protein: CASSPGGQINEKLFF; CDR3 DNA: TGTGCCAGCAGCCCGGGAGGCCAGATAAATGAAAAACTGTTTTTT
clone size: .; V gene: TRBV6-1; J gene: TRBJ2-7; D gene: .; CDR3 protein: CASIQGIEMGEQYF; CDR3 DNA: TGTGCCAGCATCCAGGGGATCGAAATGGGCGAGCAGTACTTC
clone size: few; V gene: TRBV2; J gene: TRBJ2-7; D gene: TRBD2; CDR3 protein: CASSPSGGVGEQYF; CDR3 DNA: TGTGCCAGCAGTCCTAGCGGGGGCGTCGGCGAGCAGTACTTC
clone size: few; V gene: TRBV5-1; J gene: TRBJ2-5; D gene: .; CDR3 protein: CASSLALGPLTEQYF; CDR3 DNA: TGCGCCAGCAGCTTGGCCTTGGGACCGCTTACGGAGCAGTACTTC
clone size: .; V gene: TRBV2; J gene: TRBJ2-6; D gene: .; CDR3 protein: CASPTDSSGANVLTF; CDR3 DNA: TGTGCCAGCCCCACGGACAGCTCTGGGGCCAACGTCCTGACTTTC
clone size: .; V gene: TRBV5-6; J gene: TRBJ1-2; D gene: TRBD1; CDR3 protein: CASSVVGTGGRGYTF; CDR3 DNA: TGTGCCAGCAGCGTGGTGGGGACAGGGGGCCGGGGCTACACCTTC
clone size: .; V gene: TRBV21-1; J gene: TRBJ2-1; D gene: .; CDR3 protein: CASPRLGDNEQFF; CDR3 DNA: TGTGCCAGCCCGCGACTAGGCGACAATGAGCAGTTCTTC
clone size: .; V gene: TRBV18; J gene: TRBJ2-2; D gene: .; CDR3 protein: CASSPSGQLTTGELFF; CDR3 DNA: TGTGCCAGCTCACCCTCCGGACAGCTAACGACCGGGGAGCTGTTTTTT
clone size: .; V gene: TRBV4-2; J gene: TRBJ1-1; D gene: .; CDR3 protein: CASSQEGGSPGAFF; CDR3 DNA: TGTGCCAGCAGCCAAGAAGGAGGGTCCCCAGGAGCTTTCTTT
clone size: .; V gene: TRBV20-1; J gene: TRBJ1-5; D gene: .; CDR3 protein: CSARDFRQGNQPQHF; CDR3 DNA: TGCAGTGCTAGAGATTTCAGGCAGGGAAACCAGCCCCAGCATTTT
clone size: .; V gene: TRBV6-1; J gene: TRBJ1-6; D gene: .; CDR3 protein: CASSELPYPKSDSPLHF; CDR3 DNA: TGTGCCAGCAGTGAACTCCCATATCCAAAGTCCGATTCACCCCTCCACTTT
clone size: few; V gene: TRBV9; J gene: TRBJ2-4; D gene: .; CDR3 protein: CASSVDPGVAKNIQYF; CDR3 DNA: TGTGCCAGCAGCGTAGACCCCGGGGTGGCCAAAAACATTCAGTACTTC
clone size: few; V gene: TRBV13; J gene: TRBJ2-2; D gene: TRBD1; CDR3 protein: CASSFQGGDGELFF; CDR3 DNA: TGTGCCAGCAGCTTTCAAGGGGGCGACGGGGAGCTGTTTTTT